Sequencing of this T cell receptor (beta chain) was carried out in a study of regulatory T cells in long-lasting Graves disease. This clonotype was found a few times. Its specificity is not known. Study-wide findings and caveats: Patients with persistent Graves' had lower TCR diversity than newly diagnosed patients.

V was clipped by 6 bases and J by 4 bases, with 16 bases between them. The CDR3 totals 15 residues. Specified time point: newly diagnosed GD, antithyroid drugs for less than 3 months. The TCR library was made from RNA extracted from PBMCs. EDTA tubes were used for drawing around 9 milliliters of peripheral blood. Investigators prepared the TCR beta libraries by applying iRepertoire HTBI primers and Arm-PCR of CDR3 regions. In the original analysis: The identification of roughly 62 TRBV and approximately 15 TRBJ segments was made across samples. TCRdb re-analysed the multiplex PCR reads in MiXCR, keeping a single row per CDR3 protein. Here the V and J calls rest on TCRdb's processing, not on the authors' analysis. The table shows 400,000 to 500,000 distinct CDR3 sequences, with 15% occurring only once. These data were also reused for a study on T cells in Graves' hyperthyroidism and ophthalmopathy. That work states: With the HTBI primer set, the TCR CDR3 went through a first round of RT-PCR.

The material was peripheral blood mononuclear cells (PBMCs), obtained at new diagnosis, from a patient treated with antithyroid drugs. The sequence was collected from a woman in her thirties or forties with Graves disease. This chain joins TRBV12-3 or TRBV12-4 and TRBJ2-1, with D perhaps TRBD1 or TRBD2 (5 bases each). The CDR3 DNA sequence: TGTGCCAGCAGCCCCGGGACCACCCAGTACAATGAGCAGTTCTTC. Amino acids: CASSPGTTQYNEQFF.